The rows below give T cell receptor beta chains drawn from one sample of a study of identical twins. TCRdb re-analysed the 5' RACE reads in MiXCR, keeping a single row per CDR3 protein. Among some 1,700,000 distinct CDR3 sequences listed, 25% to 35% were seen once. Specimen: cord blood. Receptors were obtained from a newborn girl in good health. Both conserved end residues are part of each CDR3. D genes are given only for firm matches. Some rows have no size entry. The others give once, few or many, or a class for an expanded clone.

>TRBV29-1|TRBD1|.|TRBJ1-2
CSVERRQGSAGYTF
TGCAGCGTTGAACGACGACAGGGATCGGCAGGCTACACCTTC
>TRBV18|TRBD1|.|TRBJ1-2
CASSPTIGQASGYTF
TGTGCCAGCTCACCGACCATAGGACAGGCCAGTGGCTACACCTTC
>TRBV3-1|TRBD1|few|TRBJ1-4
CASLSAGGEKLFF
TGTGCCAGCCTGTCGGCAGGGGGGGAAAAACTGTTTTTT
>TRBV7-2|.|few|TRBJ2-7
CASSPTGFVFEQYF
TGTGCCAGCAGTCCTACAGGGTTCGTATTCGAGCAGTACTTC
>TRBV20-1|.|few|TRBJ2-7
CTMGRPSYEQYF
TGCACTATGGGACGGCCCTCCTACGAGCAGTACTTC
>TRBV9|TRBD2|.|TRBJ2-1
CASSVGTSGNYNEQFF
TGTGCCAGCAGCGTAGGGACTAGCGGGAACTACAATGAGCAGTTCTTC
>TRBV12-3/TRBV12-4|.|.|TRBJ2-3
CASSSPSTDAQYF
TGTGCCAGCAGTTCCCCAAGCACAGATGCGCAGTATTTT
>TRBV11-2|TRBD2|.|TRBJ2-3
CASSSPGLAGAKGSTDTQYF
TGTGCCAGCAGTTCTCCTGGACTAGCGGGAGCCAAAGGGAGCACAGATACGCAGTATTTT
>TRBV2|.|.|TRBJ2-2
CASMAGLSNTGELFF
TGCGCCAGCATGGCGGGGCTCTCGAACACCGGGGAGCTGTTTTTT
>TRBV12-3/TRBV12-4|TRBD1|.|TRBJ1-6
CASSSRDREGHNSPLHF
TGTGCCAGCAGTTCCCGTGACAGGGAAGGCCATAATTCACCCCTCCACTTT
>TRBV5-1|.|.|TRBJ1-1
CASSLGGAAGTEAFF
TGCGCCAGCAGCTTGGGGGGGGCGGCGGGCACTGAAGCTTTCTTT
>TRBV20-1|TRBD2|few|TRBJ2-1
CSARVPTSGAYNEQFF
TGCAGTGCTAGAGTCCCTACTAGCGGGGCCTACAATGAGCAGTTCTTC
>TRBV5-1|TRBD1|.|TRBJ2-3
CASSRGQEGDTQYF
TGCGCCAGCAGCCGAGGACAGGAAGGAGATACGCAGTATTTT
>TRBV28|TRBD1|many|TRBJ2-4
CASSPDRGQGKNIQYF
TGTGCCAGCAGTCCCGACAGGGGGCAGGGCAAAAACATTCAGTACTTC
>TRBV28|TRBD2|.|TRBJ2-7
CASSPPGTSGSRNEQYF
TGTGCCAGCAGCCCACCCGGGACTAGCGGGAGTCGCAATGAGCAGTACTTC
>TRBV7-9|.|few|TRBJ1-2
CASSFYRIAYGYTF
TGTGCCAGCAGCTTTTACAGAATCGCCTATGGCTACACCTTC